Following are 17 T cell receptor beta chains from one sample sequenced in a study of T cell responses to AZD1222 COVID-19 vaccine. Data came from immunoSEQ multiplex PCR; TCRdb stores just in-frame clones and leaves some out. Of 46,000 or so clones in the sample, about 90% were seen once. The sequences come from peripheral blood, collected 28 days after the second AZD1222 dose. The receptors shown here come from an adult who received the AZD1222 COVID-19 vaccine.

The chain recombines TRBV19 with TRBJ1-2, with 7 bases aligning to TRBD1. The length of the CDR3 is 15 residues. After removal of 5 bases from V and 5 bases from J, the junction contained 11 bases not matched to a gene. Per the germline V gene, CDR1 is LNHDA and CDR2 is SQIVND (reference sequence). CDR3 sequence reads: CASSPSAGTVYGYTF. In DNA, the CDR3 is TGTGCCAGTAGTCCTTCCGCCGGGACAGTTTATGGCTACACCTTC.

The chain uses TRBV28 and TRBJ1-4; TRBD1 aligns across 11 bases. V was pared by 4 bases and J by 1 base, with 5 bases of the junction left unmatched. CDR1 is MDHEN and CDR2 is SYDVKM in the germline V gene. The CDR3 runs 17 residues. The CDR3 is CASSSPGQGETNEKLFF. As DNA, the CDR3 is TGTGCCAGCAGTTCGCCGGGACAGGGGGAAACTAATGAAAAACTGTTTTTT.

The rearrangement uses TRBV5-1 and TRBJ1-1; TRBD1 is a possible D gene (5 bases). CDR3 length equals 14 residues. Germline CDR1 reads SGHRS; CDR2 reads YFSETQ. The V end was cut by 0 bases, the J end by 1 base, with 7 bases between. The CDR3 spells CASSLGGTNTEAFF. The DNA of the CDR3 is TGCGCCAGCAGCTTGGGAGGGACGAACACTGAAGCTTTCTTT.

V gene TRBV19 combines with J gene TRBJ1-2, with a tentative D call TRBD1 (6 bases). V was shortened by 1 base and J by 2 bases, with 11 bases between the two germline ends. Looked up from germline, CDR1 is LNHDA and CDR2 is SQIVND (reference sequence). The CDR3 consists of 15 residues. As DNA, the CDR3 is TGTGCCAGTAGTATAGCCGTGCAGGGGAACTATGGCTACACCTTC. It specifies CASSIAVQGNYGYTF. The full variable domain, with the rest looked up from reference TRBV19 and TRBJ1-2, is DGGITQSPKYLFRKEGQNVTLSCEQNLNHDAMYWYRQDPGQGLRLIYYSQIVNDFQKGDIAEGYSVSREKKESFPLTVTSAQKNPTAFYLCASSIAVQGNYGYTFGSGTRLTVV.

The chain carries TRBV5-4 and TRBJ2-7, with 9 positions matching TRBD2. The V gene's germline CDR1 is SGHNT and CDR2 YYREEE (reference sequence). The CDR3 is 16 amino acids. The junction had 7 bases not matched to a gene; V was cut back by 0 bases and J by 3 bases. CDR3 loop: CASSLASGAFLYEQYF. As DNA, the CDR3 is TGTGCCAGCAGCTTGGCTAGCGGGGCCTTCCTCTACGAGCAGTACTTC.

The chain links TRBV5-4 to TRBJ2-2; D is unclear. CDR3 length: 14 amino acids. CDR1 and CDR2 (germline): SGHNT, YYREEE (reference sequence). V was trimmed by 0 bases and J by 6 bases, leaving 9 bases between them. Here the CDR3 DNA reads TGTGCCAGCAGCTTGGGGCAGTTCTCCGGGGAGCTGTTTTTT. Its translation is CASSLGQFSGELFF.

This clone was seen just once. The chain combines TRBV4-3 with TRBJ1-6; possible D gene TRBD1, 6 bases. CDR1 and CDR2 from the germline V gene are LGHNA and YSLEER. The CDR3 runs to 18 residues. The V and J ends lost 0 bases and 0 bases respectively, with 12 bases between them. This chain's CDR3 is CASSQDTQGSSYNSPLHF. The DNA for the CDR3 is TGCGCCAGCAGCCAAGATACCCAGGGGAGCTCCTATAATTCACCCCTCCACTTT.

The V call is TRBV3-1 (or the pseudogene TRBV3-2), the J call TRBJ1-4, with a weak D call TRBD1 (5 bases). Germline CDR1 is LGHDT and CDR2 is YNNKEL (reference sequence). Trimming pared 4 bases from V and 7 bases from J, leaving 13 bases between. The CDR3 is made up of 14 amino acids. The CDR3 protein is CASSLGRGFEKLFF. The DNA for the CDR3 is TGTGCCAGCAGCCTGGGACGCGGGTTTGAAAAACTGTTTTTT.

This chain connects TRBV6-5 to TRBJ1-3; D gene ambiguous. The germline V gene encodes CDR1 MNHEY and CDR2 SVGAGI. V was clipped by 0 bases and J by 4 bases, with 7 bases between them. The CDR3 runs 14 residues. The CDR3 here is CASSYSREGNTIYF. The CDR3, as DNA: TGTGCCAGCAGTTACTCGCGAGAGGGAAACACCATATATTTT.

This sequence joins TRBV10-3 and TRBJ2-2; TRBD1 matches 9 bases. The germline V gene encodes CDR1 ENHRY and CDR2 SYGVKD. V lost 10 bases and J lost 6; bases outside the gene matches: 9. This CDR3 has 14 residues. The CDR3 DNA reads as TGTGCCACCTGCCCGGGACAGGGTTCCGGGGAGCTGTTTTTT. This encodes CATCPGQGSGELFF.

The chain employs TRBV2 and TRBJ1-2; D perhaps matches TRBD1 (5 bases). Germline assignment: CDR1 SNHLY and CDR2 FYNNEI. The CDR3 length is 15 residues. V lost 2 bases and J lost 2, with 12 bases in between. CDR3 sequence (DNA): TGTGCCAGCAGTGAATCTGCAGGGATGAACTATGGCTACACCTTC. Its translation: CASSESAGMNYGYTF.

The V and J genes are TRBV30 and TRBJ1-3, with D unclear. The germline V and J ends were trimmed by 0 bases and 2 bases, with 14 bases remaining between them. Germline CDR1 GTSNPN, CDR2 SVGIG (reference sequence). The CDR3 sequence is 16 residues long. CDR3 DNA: TGTGCCTGGAGTGTGCGGGGTTTTTCGGCTGGAAACACCATATATTTT. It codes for CAWSVRGFSAGNTIYF.

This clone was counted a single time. CDR3 amino acids: CASSKDRGLGGYTF. DNA of the CDR3: TGTGCCAGCAGTAAGGACAGGGGGCTGGGAGGCTACACCTTC. This chain links TRBV6-5 with TRBJ1-2, with TRBD1 matching 11 bases. The germline CDR1 and CDR2 sequences are MNHEY and SVGAGI. The CDR3 runs to 14 residues. The J segment lost 8 bases and the V segment lost 5 bases, leaving 7 bases of the junction unmatched.

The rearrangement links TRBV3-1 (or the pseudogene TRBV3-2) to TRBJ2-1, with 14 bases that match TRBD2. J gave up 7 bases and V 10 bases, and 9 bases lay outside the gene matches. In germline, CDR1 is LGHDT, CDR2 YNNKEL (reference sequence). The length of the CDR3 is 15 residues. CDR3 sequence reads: CATRVGTSGGNEQFF. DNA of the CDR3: TGTGCCACCAGAGTCGGGACTAGCGGGGGAAATGAGCAGTTCTTC.

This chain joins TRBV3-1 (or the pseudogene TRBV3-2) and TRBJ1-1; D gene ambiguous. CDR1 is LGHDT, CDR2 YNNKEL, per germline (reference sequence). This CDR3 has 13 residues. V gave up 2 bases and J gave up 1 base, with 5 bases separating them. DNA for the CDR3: TGTGCCAGCAGCCAAAAGCCGAACACTGAAGCTTTCTTT. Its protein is CASSQKPNTEAFF.

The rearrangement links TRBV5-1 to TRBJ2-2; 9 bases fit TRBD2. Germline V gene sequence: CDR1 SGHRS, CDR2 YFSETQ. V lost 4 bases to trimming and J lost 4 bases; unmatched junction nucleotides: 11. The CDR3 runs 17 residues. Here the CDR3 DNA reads TGCGCCAGCAGCAGCCTGGGCGGGGGGGCGCCCACCGGGGAGCTGTTTTTT. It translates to CASSSLGGGAPTGELFF.

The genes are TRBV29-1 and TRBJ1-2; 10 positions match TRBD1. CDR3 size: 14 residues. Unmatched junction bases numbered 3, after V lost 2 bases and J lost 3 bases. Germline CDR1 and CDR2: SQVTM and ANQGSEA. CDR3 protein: CSVEPTGGYYGYTF. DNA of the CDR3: TGCAGCGTTGAACCGACAGGGGGCTACTATGGCTACACCTTC.